The 17 T cell receptor beta chains below all came from one sample that was sequenced in a study of cytomegalovirus exposure and HLA in healthy donors. The study ran its PCR with 60 Vbeta and 13 Jbeta primers. TCRdb's table, derived via immunoSEQ multiplex PCR, lists solely in-frame clones and lacks some. The sample carries roughly 300,000 clones, roughly 90% recorded once. The sequencing sample was made of PBMCs. These receptors were taken from a man between 35 and 55 years old in good health and CMV-seropositive.

This chain joins TRBV7-8 and TRBJ2-3; 15 bases align to TRBD2. CDR1 is SGHVS, CDR2 FQNEAQ, per germline. V dropped 6 bases and J dropped 5; count of bases not matched to a gene: 3. The CDR3 has 15 residues. The CDR3 is CASRWTSGRGDTQYF. The DNA of the CDR3 is TGTGCCAGCAGGTGGACTAGCGGGAGGGGAGATACGCAGTATTTT.

This clone was recorded a few times. This rearrangement joins TRBV18 to TRBJ1-4; D gene ambiguous. The ends were cut back, 3 bases at V and 7 bases at J, with 6 bases in the middle. Germline V gives CDR1 KGHSH, CDR2 LQKENI. The CDR3 sequence is 12 residues long. CDR3 in amino acids: CASSPPFEKLFF. CDR3 nucleotides: TGTGCCAGCTCACCTCCCTTTGAAAAACTGTTTTTT.

CDR3 bases: TGTGCCACCCGACCGGGACTAAATAGCAATCAGCCCCAGCATTTT. Translation: CATRPGLNSNQPQHF. This chain connects TRBV6-1 to TRBJ1-5, with D tentatively TRBD1 (5 bases). V shed 10 bases and J shed 0 bases, with 16 bases lying between them. The germline V gene has CDR1 MNHNS and CDR2 SASEGT. CDR3 size: 15 residues.

This clone was seen just once. This rearrangement joins TRBV7-2 to TRBJ2-7; D possibly corresponds to TRBD2 (5 bases). CDR3 length: 14 residues. Trimming left V 5 bases short and J 4 bases short, with 15 bases between. Looked up from germline, CDR1 is SGHTA and CDR2 is FQGNSA. The CDR3 coding sequence is TGTGCCAGCAGCCCACGCGAGGGTCAATACGAGCAGTACTTC. It translates to CASSPREGQYEQYF.

This chain uses TRBV5-1 with TRBJ1-3; no definite D call. CDR3 length: 16 residues. The ends were cut back, 4 bases at V and 1 base at J, with 15 bases in the middle. Germline assignment: CDR1 SGHRS and CDR2 YFSETQ. The CDR3 DNA reads TGCGCCAGCAGCCCGACCCCGATCGGGTCTGGAAACACCATATATTTT. Protein: CASSPTPIGSGNTIYF.

This chain links TRBV28 with TRBJ2-4; 7 nucleotides align to TRBD2. V lost 3 bases and J lost 0; bases outside the gene matches: 2. CDR1 is MDHEN, CDR2 SYDVKM, per germline. This CDR3 region has 15 residues. The CDR3 coding sequence is TGTGCCAGCAGTTTGCCTAGCGGAGCCAAAAACATTCAGTACTTC. This translates into CASSLPSGAKNIQYF. Full variable domain (remainder filled in from reference TRBV28 and TRBJ2-4): DVKVTQSSRYLVKRTGEKVFLECVQDMDHENMFWYRQDPGLGLRLIYFSYDVKMKEKGDIPEGYSVSREKKERFSLILESASTNQTSMYLCASSLPSGAKNIQYFGAGTRLSVL.

The V call is TRBV19, the J call TRBJ1-5; D not certain. The CDR3 sequence is 17 residues long. CDR1 LNHDA and CDR2 SQIVND come from the germline V gene (reference sequence). V was clipped by 1 base and J by 4 bases, with 17 bases between them. The DNA of the CDR3 is TGTGCCAGTAGTATAGTAGACTCCTGGATCGGGAATCAGCCCCAGCATTTT. This encodes CASSIVDSWIGNQPQHF.

V and J are TRBV7-9 and TRBJ2-2; TRBD1 agrees at 11 bases. Germline V lookup: CDR1 SEHNR, CDR2 FQNEAQ (reference sequence). The CDR3 sequence is 18 residues long. Trimming cost V 4 bases and J 1 base; bases outside gene matches: 8. CDR3 amino acids: CASSSATGTGGNTGELFF. For the CDR3, the DNA is TGTGCCAGCAGCTCTGCCACCGGGACAGGGGGGAACACCGGGGAGCTGTTTTTT.

This rearrangement joins TRBV7-9 to TRBJ2-3; 11 nucleotides align to TRBD2. Germline CDR1 SEHNR, CDR2 FQNEAQ (reference sequence). J was trimmed by 5 bases and V by 2 bases; bases with no gene match: 3. The CDR3 has 15 amino acids. CDR3 region: CASSLTSGSGDTQYF. Written as DNA, the CDR3 is TGTGCCAGCAGCTTAACTAGCGGGAGTGGAGATACGCAGTATTTT. The full variable domain, in which reference TRBV7-9 and TRBJ2-3 provide the parts outside the CDR3, is DTGVSQNPRHKITKRGQNVTFRCDPISEHNRLYWYRQTLGQGPEFLTYFQNEAQLEKSRLLSDRFSAERPKGSFSTLEIQRTEQGDSAMYLCASSLTSGSGDTQYFGPGTRLTVL.

The J gene is TRBJ1-2, the V gene TRBV2; 11 positions agree with TRBD1. The V and J ends lost 5 bases and 5 bases, in that order; junction bases with no gene match: 7. CDR3 length equals 15 residues. From germline, CDR1 is SNHLY and CDR2 FYNNEI. The CDR3 sequence: CASSFGQGAGYGYTF. The CDR3 DNA sequence: TGTGCCAGCAGTTTTGGACAGGGGGCGGGGTATGGCTACACCTTC.

The chain joins TRBV19 to TRBJ2-2, with 7 bases lining up with TRBD1. Looked up from germline, CDR1 is LNHDA and CDR2 is SQIVND (reference sequence). The V segment lost 6 bases and the J segment 3 bases; nucleotides outside the gene matches: 7. The CDR3 extends over 15 amino acids. The CDR3 DNA reads TGTGCCAGTAGAATGACAGGGATGGACACCGGGGAGCTGTTTTTT. Its protein product is CASRMTGMDTGELFF.

The chain has TRBV20-1 and TRBJ1-2; no clear D. The V end lost 5 bases, the J end lost 2 bases, and 3 bases lay between the germline ends. Per germline, CDR1 DFQATT and CDR2 SNEGSKA (reference sequence). CDR3 size: 10 residues. For the CDR3, the DNA is TGCAGTGCTCAGAACTATGGCTACACCTTC. Translation: CSAQNYGYTF.

The chain uses TRBV7-8 and TRBJ2-1; 8 nucleotides align to TRBD1. Per the germline V gene, CDR1 is SGHVS and CDR2 is FQNEAQ. J gave up 2 bases and V 6 bases, and 6 bases lay outside the gene matches. The CDR3 contains 15 residues. The CDR3 nucleotides are TGTGCCAGCAGACCCGCGGACAGGGCCTACAATGAGCAGTTCTTC. It encodes CASRPADRAYNEQFF.

The J gene is TRBJ1-5, the V gene TRBV21-1; the table names TRBD1, a call not compared with the DNA. TRBV21-1 is labeled a pseudogene. The CDR3 runs to 15 residues. The DNA for the CDR3 is TGTGCCAGCAGCCAGACAGGGGAAGGCAATCAGCCCCAGCATTTT. It specifies CASSQTGEGNQPQHF.

The V call is TRBV6-5, the J call TRBJ2-5; the D gene is possibly TRBD1 (5 bases). The J call may be mistaken, given a closer DNA end match to TRBJ2-7. From germline, CDR1 is MNHEY and CDR2 SVGAGI. The CDR3 runs to 12 residues. The CDR3 here is CASSYRGYEQYF. CDR3 bases: TGTGCCAGCAGTTACAGGGGATACGAGCAGTACTTC.

This rearrangement joins TRBV27 to TRBJ1-4, with TRBD1 as a possible D gene (6 bases). The CDR3 covers 14 residues. V was trimmed by 5 bases and J by 7 bases, leaving 14 bases between them. Germline CDR1 is MNHEY and CDR2 is SMNVEV (reference sequence). DNA of the CDR3: TGTGCCAGCAGTACCGAGGGGGATGGTGAAAAACTGTTTTTT. It is translated as CASSTEGDGEKLFF.

V and J are TRBV30 and TRBJ2-7, with D perhaps matching TRBD2 (5 bases). Germline CDR1 and CDR2: GTSNPN and SVGIG (reference sequence). CDR3 length: 12 residues. V lost 0 bases and J lost 13, with 16 bases in between. The CDR3 region is CAWSVRTGSQYF. In DNA form, the CDR3 reads TGTGCCTGGAGTGTGCGGACGGGGAGTCAATACTTC.